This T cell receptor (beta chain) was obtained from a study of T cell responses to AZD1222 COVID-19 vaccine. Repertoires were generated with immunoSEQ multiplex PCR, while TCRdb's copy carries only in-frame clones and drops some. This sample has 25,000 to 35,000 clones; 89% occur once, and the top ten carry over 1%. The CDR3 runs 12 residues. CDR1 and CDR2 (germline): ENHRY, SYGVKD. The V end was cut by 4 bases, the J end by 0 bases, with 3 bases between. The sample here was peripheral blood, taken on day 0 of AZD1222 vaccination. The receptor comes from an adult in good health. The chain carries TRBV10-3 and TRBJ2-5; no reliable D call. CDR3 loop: CAISGDQETQYF. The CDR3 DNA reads TGTGCCATCAGTGGGGACCAAGAGACCCAGTACTTC.